A single sample is the source of the 7 T cell receptor beta chains below, sequenced in a study of blood T cell repertoires in COVID-19. Sequencing used immunoSEQ multiplex PCR; TCRdb keeps in-frame clones, though not all of them. The data contain 450,000 or so clones, roughly 90% of them singletons. Material: peripheral blood. These receptors were obtained from a man aged 18 to 35 with COVID-19, enrolled during active disease.

The chain employs TRBV24-1 and TRBJ2-1; TRBD2 agrees at 7 bases. The V gene's germline CDR1 is KGHDR and CDR2 SFDVKD. The CDR3 covers 16 residues. The trim removed 3 bases at V and 7 bases at J, leaving 11 bases unmatched. CDR3 coding DNA: TGTGCCACCAGTGATCCATTCGGGAGGCAGGGTAATGAGCAGTTCTTC. Its translation is CATSDPFGRQGNEQFF.

The chain couples TRBV19 to TRBJ2-1, with D possibly matching TRBD1 (6 bases). The germline V gene has CDR1 LNHDA and CDR2 SQIVND (reference sequence). Trimming removed 1 base at V and 6 bases at J, with 13 bases between. The CDR3 contains 15 residues. The CDR3 loop reads CASSIAQGTGNEQFF. CDR3 DNA: TGTGCCAGTAGTATAGCCCAGGGGACGGGCAATGAGCAGTTCTTC.

The V gene is TRBV7-9, the J gene TRBJ2-2; D is uncertain. Germline assignment: CDR1 SEHNR and CDR2 FQNEAQ (reference sequence). This CDR3 region has 16 residues. Trimming cost V 7 bases and J 4 bases, with 19 bases left between them. The CDR3 nucleotides are TGTGCCAGCACCAATAACGGCGGCTCGGGCACCGGGGAGCTGTTTTTT. Protein sequence: CASTNNGGSGTGELFF.

This clone was observed a handful of times. The chain is built from TRBV24-1 and TRBJ2-1; TRBD2 agrees at 12 bases. Germline CDR1 reads KGHDR; CDR2 reads SFDVKD. This CDR3 is 17 amino acids long. V lost 2 bases and J lost 8; bases outside the gene matches: 9. The CDR3 coding sequence is TGTGCCACCAGTGATTCATTGACTAGCGGGGGCCTATATGAGCAGTTCTTC. Amino acid sequence: CATSDSLTSGGLYEQFF.

The J gene is TRBJ2-6, the V gene TRBV2; 9 bases agree with TRBD1. The CDR3 length is 17 residues. Germline V gene lookup returns CDR1 SNHLY and CDR2 FYNNEI. The V and J ends lost 7 bases and 4 bases, in that order; junction bases with no gene match: 11. The CDR3, as DNA: TGTGCCAGCACCTCGACAGGGGGGCCCCCCGGGGCCAACGTCCTGACTTTC. It codes for CASTSTGGPPGANVLTF.

The genes are TRBV5-5 and TRBJ1-5; 7 bases agree with TRBD1. CDR1 and CDR2 from the germline V gene are SGHKS and YYEKEE (reference sequence). This CDR3 has 15 amino acids. The V gene end was trimmed by 1 base and the J gene end by 8 bases; junction bases not matched to a gene: 9. Here the CDR3 reads CASSLSGQAGEPQHF. CDR3 nucleotide sequence: TGTGCCAGCAGCTTGTCCGGACAGGCCGGGGAGCCCCAGCATTTT. The entire variable domain, with the rest obtained from reference TRBV5-5 and TRBJ1-5, is as follows: DAGVTQSPTHLIKTRGQQVTLRCSPISGHKSVSWYQQVLGQGPQFIFQYYEKEERGRGNFPDRFSARQFPNYSSELNVNALLLGDSALYLCASSLSGQAGEPQHFGDGTRLSIL.

The J gene is TRBJ2-7, the V gene TRBV7-6; weak D call: TRBD1 (5 bases). Germline CDR1 is SGHVS and CDR2 is FNYEAQ. Trimming cost V 1 base and J 7 bases, with 14 bases left between them. This CDR3 contains 14 residues. The CDR3 DNA reads as TGTGCCAGCAGCTTAGGGGTAGGGGTTCAGGAGCAGTACTTC. It is translated as CASSLGVGVQEQYF.